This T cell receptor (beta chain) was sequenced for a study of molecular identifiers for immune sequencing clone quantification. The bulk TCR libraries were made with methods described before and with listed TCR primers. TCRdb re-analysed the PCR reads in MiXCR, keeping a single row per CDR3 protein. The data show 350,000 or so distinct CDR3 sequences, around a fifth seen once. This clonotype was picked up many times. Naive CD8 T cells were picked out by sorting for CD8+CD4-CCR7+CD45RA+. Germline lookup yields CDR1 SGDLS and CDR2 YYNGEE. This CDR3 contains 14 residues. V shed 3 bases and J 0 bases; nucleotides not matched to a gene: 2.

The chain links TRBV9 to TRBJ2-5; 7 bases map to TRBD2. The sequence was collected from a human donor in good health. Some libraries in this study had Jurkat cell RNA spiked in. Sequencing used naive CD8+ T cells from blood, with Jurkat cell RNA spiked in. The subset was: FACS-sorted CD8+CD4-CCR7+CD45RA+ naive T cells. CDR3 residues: CASSGAGNQETQYF. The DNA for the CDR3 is TGTGCCAGCAGCGGAGCGGGGAACCAAGAGACCCAGTACTTC.